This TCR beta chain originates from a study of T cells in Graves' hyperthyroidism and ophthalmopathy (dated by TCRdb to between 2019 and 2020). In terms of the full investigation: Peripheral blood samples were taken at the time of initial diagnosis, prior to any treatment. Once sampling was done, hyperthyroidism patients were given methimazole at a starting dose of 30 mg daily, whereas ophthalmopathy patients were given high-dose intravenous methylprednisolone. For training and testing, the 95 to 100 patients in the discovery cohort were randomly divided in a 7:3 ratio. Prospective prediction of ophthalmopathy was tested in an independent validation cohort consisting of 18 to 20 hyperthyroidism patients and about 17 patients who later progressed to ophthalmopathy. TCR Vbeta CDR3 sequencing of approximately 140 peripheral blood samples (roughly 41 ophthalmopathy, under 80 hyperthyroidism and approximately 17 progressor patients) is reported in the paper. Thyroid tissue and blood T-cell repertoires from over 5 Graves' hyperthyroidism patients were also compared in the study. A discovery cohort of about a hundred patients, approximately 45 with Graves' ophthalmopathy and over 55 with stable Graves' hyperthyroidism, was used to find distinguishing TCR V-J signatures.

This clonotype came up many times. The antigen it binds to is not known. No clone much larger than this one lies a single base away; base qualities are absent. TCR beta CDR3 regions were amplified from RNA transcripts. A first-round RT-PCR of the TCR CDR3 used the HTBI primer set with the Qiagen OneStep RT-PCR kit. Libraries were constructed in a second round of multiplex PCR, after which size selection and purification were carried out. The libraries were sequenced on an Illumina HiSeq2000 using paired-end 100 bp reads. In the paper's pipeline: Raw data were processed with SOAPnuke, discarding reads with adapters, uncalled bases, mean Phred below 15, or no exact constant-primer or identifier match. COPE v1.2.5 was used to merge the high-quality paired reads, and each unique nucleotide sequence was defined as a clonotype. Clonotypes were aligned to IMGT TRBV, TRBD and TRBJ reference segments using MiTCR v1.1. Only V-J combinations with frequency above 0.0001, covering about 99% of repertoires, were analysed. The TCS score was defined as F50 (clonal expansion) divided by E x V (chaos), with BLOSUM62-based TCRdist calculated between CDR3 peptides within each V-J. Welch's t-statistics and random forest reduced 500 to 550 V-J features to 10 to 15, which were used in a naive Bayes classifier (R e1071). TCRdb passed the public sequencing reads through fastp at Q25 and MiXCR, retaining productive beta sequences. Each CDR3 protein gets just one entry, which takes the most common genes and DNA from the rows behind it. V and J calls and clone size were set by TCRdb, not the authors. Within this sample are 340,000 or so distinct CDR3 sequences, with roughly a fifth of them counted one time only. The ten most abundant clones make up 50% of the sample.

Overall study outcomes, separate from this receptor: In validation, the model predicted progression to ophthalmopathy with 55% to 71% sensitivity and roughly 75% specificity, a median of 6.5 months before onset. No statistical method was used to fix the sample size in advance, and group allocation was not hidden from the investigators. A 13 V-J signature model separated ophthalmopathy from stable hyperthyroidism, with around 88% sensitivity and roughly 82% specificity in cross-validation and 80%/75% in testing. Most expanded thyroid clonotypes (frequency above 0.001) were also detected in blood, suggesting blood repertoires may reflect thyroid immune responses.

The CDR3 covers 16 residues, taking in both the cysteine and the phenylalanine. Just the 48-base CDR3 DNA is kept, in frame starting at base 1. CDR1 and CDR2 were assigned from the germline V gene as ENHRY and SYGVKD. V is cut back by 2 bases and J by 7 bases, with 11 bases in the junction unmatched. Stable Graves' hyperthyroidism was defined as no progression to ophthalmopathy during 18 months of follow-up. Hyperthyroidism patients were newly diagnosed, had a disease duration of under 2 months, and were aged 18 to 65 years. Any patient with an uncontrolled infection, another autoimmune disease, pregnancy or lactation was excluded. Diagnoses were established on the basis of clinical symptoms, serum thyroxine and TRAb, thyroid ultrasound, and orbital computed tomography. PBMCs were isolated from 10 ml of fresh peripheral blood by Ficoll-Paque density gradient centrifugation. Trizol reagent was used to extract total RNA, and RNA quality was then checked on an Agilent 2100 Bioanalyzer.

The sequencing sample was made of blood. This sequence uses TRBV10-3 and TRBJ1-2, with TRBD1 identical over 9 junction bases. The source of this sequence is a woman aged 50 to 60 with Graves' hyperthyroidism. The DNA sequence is TGTGCCATCAGTGAGAACCGGGACAGGGAAAATGGTGGCTACACCTTC. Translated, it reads CAISENRDRENGGYTF.